Listed below are T cell receptor beta chains from one sample, sequenced in a study of cytomegalovirus exposure and HLA in healthy donors. The protocol was immunoSEQ multiplex PCR, while the TCRdb copy is restricted to in-frame clones and leaves out a portion. The sample records around 94,000 clones, approximately 80% being singletons. The sample taken for sequencing was PBMCs. The receptors here all came from a male donor in good health and CMV-seropositive. The CDR3 runs from the conserved cysteine through the conserved F or W. Fields, in order: J gene, clone size, V gene, D gene, CDR3 protein, CDR3 DNA. A D gene is named only where the DNA matches it firmly. Where a row states a size, it is once, few, many or the class of an expanded clone; other rows omit it.

J gene: TRBJ2-6; clone size: NA; V gene: TRBV5-1; D gene: TRBD2; CDR3 protein: CASSQTLAGVSGANVLTF; CDR3 DNA: TGCGCCAGCAGCCAGACCCTAGCGGGAGTTTCTGGGGCCAACGTCCTGACTTTC
J gene: TRBJ2-7; clone size: NA; V gene: TRBV6-1; D gene: TRBD1; CDR3 protein: CASSGQGADEQYF; CDR3 DNA: TGTGCCAGCAGTGGGCAGGGGGCGGACGAGCAGTACTTC
J gene: TRBJ2-1; clone size: NA; V gene: TRBV6-1; D gene: TRBD2; CDR3 protein: CASSERREYRYEQFF; CDR3 DNA: TGTGCCAGCAGTGAGCGGCGGGAGTATAGGTATGAGCAGTTCTTC
J gene: TRBJ1-1; clone size: NA; V gene: TRBV7-9; D gene: TRBD1; CDR3 protein: CASSETGVSEAFF; CDR3 DNA: TGTGCCAGCAGCGAGACAGGGGTGTCTGAAGCTTTCTTT
J gene: TRBJ2-3; clone size: NA; V gene: TRBV7-9; D gene: TRBD2; CDR3 protein: CASSFTTSGSTDTQYF; CDR3 DNA: TGTGCCAGCAGCTTTACGACTAGCGGGAGCACAGATACGCAGTATTTT
J gene: TRBJ2-7; clone size: NA; V gene: TRBV18; D gene: TRBD2; CDR3 protein: CASSPSGNEQYF; CDR3 DNA: TGTGCCAGCTCACCTAGCGGGAACGAGCAGTACTTC
J gene: TRBJ1-1; clone size: NA; V gene: TRBV15; D gene: NA; CDR3 protein: CATSRVRSYEAFF; CDR3 DNA: TGTGCCACCAGCAGAGTTCGGTCTTATGAAGCTTTCTTT
J gene: TRBJ2-7; clone size: NA; V gene: TRBV21-1; D gene: NA; CDR3 protein: CASSSRGGTYEQYF; CDR3 DNA: TGTGCCAGCAGCAGCAGGGGAGGGACCTACGAGCAGTACTTC
J gene: TRBJ2-2; clone size: NA; V gene: TRBV28; D gene: NA; CDR3 protein: CASSKHAGGPGELFF; CDR3 DNA: TGTGCCAGCAGTAAGCACGCAGGGGGGCCCGGGGAGCTGTTTTTT
J gene: TRBJ2-1; clone size: NA; V gene: TRBV2; D gene: TRBD2; CDR3 protein: CASSESRGLAGGRNEQFF; CDR3 DNA: TGTGCCAGCAGTGAATCCAGGGGACTAGCGGGAGGGCGCAATGAGCAGTTCTTC
J gene: TRBJ2-5; clone size: NA; V gene: TRBV5-1; D gene: NA; CDR3 protein: CASRPDTQETQYF; CDR3 DNA: TGCGCCAGCAGGCCGGACACACAAGAGACCCAGTACTTC
J gene: TRBJ1-2; clone size: NA; V gene: TRBV7-6; D gene: NA; CDR3 protein: CASSLGRGYGYTF; CDR3 DNA: TGTGCCAGCAGCTTAGGCAGGGGCTATGGCTACACCTTC
J gene: TRBJ1-1; clone size: NA; V gene: TRBV10-3; D gene: NA; CDR3 protein: CAISESEVTEAFF; CDR3 DNA: TGTGCCATCAGTGAGTCGGAGGTTACTGAAGCTTTCTTT
J gene: TRBJ2-5; clone size: NA; V gene: TRBV9; D gene: TRBD1; CDR3 protein: CASSVGGTGLETQYF; CDR3 DNA: TGTGCCAGCAGCGTAGGGGGGACAGGGCTGGAGACCCAGTACTTC
J gene: TRBJ2-4; clone size: NA; V gene: TRBV18; D gene: NA; CDR3 protein: CASSEDRGNIQYF; CDR3 DNA: TGTGCCAGCTCTGAGGATCGGGGAAACATTCAGTACTTC
J gene: TRBJ1-5; clone size: NA; V gene: TRBV28; D gene: TRBD1; CDR3 protein: CASSFSPQGASNQPQHF; CDR3 DNA: TGTGCCAGCAGTTTTAGTCCCCAGGGGGCTAGCAATCAGCCCCAGCATTTT
J gene: TRBJ1-5; clone size: NA; V gene: TRBV28; D gene: TRBD1; CDR3 protein: CASSGGQVLFQPQHF; CDR3 DNA: TGTGCCAGCAGTGGGGGACAGGTTTTGTTCCAGCCCCAGCATTTT
J gene: TRBJ1-1; clone size: NA; V gene: TRBV30; D gene: NA; CDR3 protein: CAWSVLVMNTEAFF; CDR3 DNA: TGTGCCTGGAGTGTACTAGTGATGAACACTGAAGCTTTCTTT
J gene: TRBJ1-6; clone size: NA; V gene: TRBV5-4; D gene: NA; CDR3 protein: CASSRAGVTSSYNSPLHF; CDR3 DNA: TGTGCCAGCAGCCGTGCGGGGGTCACTAGCTCCTATAATTCACCCCTCCACTTT
J gene: TRBJ1-5; clone size: NA; V gene: TRBV28; D gene: NA; CDR3 protein: CASTPGMGGQPQHF; CDR3 DNA: TGTGCCAGCACCCCGGGGATGGGTGGCCAGCCCCAGCATTTT
J gene: TRBJ1-1; clone size: NA; V gene: TRBV7-2; D gene: NA; CDR3 protein: CASSLRGNRKTEAFF; CDR3 DNA: TGTGCCAGCAGCTTAAGAGGGAATCGGAAGACTGAAGCTTTCTTT
J gene: TRBJ2-3; clone size: few; V gene: TRBV18; D gene: NA; CDR3 protein: CASSPSRGLNTDTQYF; CDR3 DNA: TGTGCCAGCTCACCCTCCCGGGGGTTGAACACAGATACGCAGTATTTT
J gene: TRBJ1-1; clone size: NA; V gene: TRBV6-1; D gene: TRBD1; CDR3 protein: CASISPGQGRTEAFF; CDR3 DNA: TGTGCCAGCATCTCCCCTGGACAGGGAAGGACTGAAGCTTTCTTT
J gene: TRBJ1-5; clone size: NA; V gene: TRBV5-6; D gene: NA; CDR3 protein: CASSLVGGLDQPQHF; CDR3 DNA: TGTGCCAGCAGCTTAGTCGGGGGGCTTGATCAGCCCCAGCATTTT
J gene: TRBJ2-1; clone size: NA; V gene: TRBV9; D gene: TRBD2; CDR3 protein: CASSMTSGRNEQFF; CDR3 DNA: TGTGCCAGCAGCATGACTAGCGGGCGCAATGAGCAGTTCTTC
J gene: TRBJ2-1; clone size: once; V gene: TRBV28; D gene: TRBD2; CDR3 protein: CASSLWSGRVNEQFF; CDR3 DNA: TGTGCCAGCAGTTTATGGAGCGGGAGGGTAAATGAGCAGTTCTTC
J gene: TRBJ2-3; clone size: NA; V gene: TRBV5-5; D gene: TRBD2; CDR3 protein: CASSLVLTLAGALGDTQYF; CDR3 DNA: TGTGCCAGCAGCTTGGTGTTAACACTAGCGGGAGCCCTGGGGGATACGCAGTATTTT
J gene: TRBJ2-5; clone size: NA; V gene: TRBV6-5; D gene: TRBD1; CDR3 protein: CASSSDRGETQYF; CDR3 DNA: TGTGCCAGCAGCAGCGACAGGGGGGAGACCCAGTACTTC
J gene: TRBJ1-1; clone size: NA; V gene: TRBV27; D gene: TRBD1; CDR3 protein: CASSLVVGTGSEAFF; CDR3 DNA: TGTGCCAGCAGTTTAGTGGTAGGGACAGGGTCTGAAGCTTTCTTT
J gene: TRBJ1-3; clone size: NA; V gene: TRBV11-2; D gene: NA; CDR3 protein: CASSQQIDGYSGNTIYF; CDR3 DNA: TGTGCCAGCAGCCAACAAATCGACGGGTACTCTGGAAACACCATATATTTT
J gene: TRBJ2-7; clone size: NA; V gene: TRBV12-2; D gene: NA; CDR3 protein: CASRLGTGEYYEQYF; CDR3 DNA: TGTGCAAGTCGCTTAGGGACAGGGGAGTACTACGAGCAGTACTTC
J gene: TRBJ2-2; clone size: NA; V gene: TRBV7-2; D gene: NA; CDR3 protein: CASSLNSGNTGELFF; CDR3 DNA: TGTGCCAGCAGCTTAAACAGCGGCAACACCGGGGAGCTGTTTTTT
J gene: TRBJ2-1; clone size: few; V gene: TRBV28; D gene: TRBD2; CDR3 protein: CAIQGGGSAPEQFF; CDR3 DNA: TGTGCCATACAGGGCGGGGGGTCGGCTCCTGAGCAGTTCTTC
J gene: TRBJ2-7; clone size: NA; V gene: TRBV4-2; D gene: NA; CDR3 protein: CASDFYEQYF; CDR3 DNA: TGTGCCAGCGACTTCTACGAGCAGTACTTC
J gene: TRBJ1-1; clone size: NA; V gene: TRBV5-1; D gene: TRBD1; CDR3 protein: CASSLEGAGTEAFF; CDR3 DNA: TGCGCCAGCAGCTTGGAGGGGGCTGGAACTGAAGCTTTCTTT